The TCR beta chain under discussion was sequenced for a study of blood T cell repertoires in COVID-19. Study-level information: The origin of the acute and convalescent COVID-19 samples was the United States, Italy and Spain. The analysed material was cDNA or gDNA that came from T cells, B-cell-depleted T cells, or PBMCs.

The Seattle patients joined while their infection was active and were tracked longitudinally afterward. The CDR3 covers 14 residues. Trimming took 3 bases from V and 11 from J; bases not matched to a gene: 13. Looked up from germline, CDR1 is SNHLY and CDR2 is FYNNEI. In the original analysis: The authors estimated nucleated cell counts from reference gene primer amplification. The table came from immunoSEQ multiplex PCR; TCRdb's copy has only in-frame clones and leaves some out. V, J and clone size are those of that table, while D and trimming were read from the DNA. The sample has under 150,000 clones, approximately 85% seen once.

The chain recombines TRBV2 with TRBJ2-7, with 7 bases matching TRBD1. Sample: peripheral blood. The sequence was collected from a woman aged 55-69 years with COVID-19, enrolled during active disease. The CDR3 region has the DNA TGTGCCAGCAGTGACGACAGGGAAATCTCAAAGGAGTACTTC. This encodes CASSDDREISKEYF.